This T cell receptor beta chain was recovered during a study of cytomegalovirus exposure and HLA in healthy donors. Study-wide findings and caveats: Researchers catalogued over 150 TCR beta chains as cytomegalovirus-associated. A later analysis linked a missense DCLRE1C variant to TCR beta V- and J-gene trimming. Later work associated around 18,000 TCR beta sequences with HLA alleles at 0.05 false discovery rate.

The PCR had 60 Vbeta and 13 Jbeta primers. TCRdb's table, derived via immunoSEQ multiplex PCR, lists solely in-frame clones and lacks some. The sample lists 150,000 to 200,000 clones; more than 75% were seen once. From germline, CDR1 is MNHEY and CDR2 SVGAGI. The CDR3 covers 16 residues. The V and J ends lost 0 bases and 3 bases respectively, with 11 bases between them. The count of this clone is one. Its specificity is not known. The source material was PBMCs. The rearrangement uses TRBV6-5 and TRBJ2-2; D gene ambiguous. The TCR sequence derives from a woman aged 40-49 years in good health and CMV-seronegative. The CDR3 coding sequence is TGTGCCAGCAGTTACTCGAGATCCCACTACACCGGGGAGCTGTTTTTT. Protein sequence: CASSYSRSHYTGELFF.